The present TCR beta chain was sequenced within a study of T cell responses to AZD1222 COVID-19 vaccine. The CDR3 has 13 amino acids. Germline lookup yields CDR1 SSHAT and CDR2 FNYEAQ (reference sequence). This clone was detected only a few times. Its target is unknown. At one boundary the junction diverges from the germline segment, which might be a read error. Clones were read by immunoSEQ multiplex PCR, and TCRdb kept only the in-frame ones, dropping some. The sample includes 120,000 or so clones, around 83% seen only once; the top ten take about 26%. Findings of the study overall: Repertoire samples came only from after the peak T cell response. Unmutated regions of variants are reportedly targeted by nearly half of spike-specific TCRs. The donors showed a predominance of white British ancestry and of females, with possible underestimation of clonal diversity. Researchers report vaccine-associated CD4 TCRs spanning spike, with dominance at 160-218 and 743-854.

The V call is TRBV7-7, the J call TRBJ2-1, with TRBD1 matching 8 bases. Source: peripheral blood, taken 28 days after the second AZD1222 dose. The sequence derives from an adult who received the AZD1222 COVID-19 vaccine. The CDR3 here is CASSQDRENEQFF. CDR3 nucleotides: TGTGCTAGCAGCCAGGACAGGGAAAATGAGCAGTTCTTC.